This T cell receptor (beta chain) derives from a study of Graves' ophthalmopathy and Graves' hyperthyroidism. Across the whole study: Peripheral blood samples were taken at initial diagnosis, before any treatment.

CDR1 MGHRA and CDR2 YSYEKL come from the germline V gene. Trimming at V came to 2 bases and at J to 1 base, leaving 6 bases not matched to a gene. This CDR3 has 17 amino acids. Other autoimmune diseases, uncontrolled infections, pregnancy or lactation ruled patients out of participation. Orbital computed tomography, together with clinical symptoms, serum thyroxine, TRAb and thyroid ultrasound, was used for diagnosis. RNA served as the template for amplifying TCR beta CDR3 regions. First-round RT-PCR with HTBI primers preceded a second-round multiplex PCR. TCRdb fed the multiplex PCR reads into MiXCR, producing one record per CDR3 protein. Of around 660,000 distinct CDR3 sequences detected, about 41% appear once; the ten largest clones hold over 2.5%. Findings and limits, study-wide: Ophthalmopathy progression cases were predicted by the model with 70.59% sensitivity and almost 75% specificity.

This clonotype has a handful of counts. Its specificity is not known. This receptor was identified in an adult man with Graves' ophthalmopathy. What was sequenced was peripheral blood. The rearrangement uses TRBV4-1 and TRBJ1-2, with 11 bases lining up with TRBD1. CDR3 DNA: TGCGCCAGCAGCCAACCCAGGACAGGGGGCAGTAACTATGGCTACACCTTC. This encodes CASSQPRTGGSNYGYTF.